One sample yielded the 4 T cell receptor beta chains listed below, sequenced in a study of cytomegalovirus exposure and HLA in healthy donors. Primers included in the PCR were 60 Vbeta and 13 Jbeta primers. Here immunoSEQ multiplex PCR was the method, and the copy in TCRdb shows in-frame clones only, minus some. The repertoire holds under 250,000 clones, with around 73% as singletons. The sample was PBMCs. The source of these receptors is a male donor in good health and CMV-seronegative.

The sample holds a few counts of this clone. The chain has TRBV23-1 and TRBJ2-2; the match to TRBD2 covers 9 bases. TRBV23-1 is flagged as an ORF with uncertain function. The J segment lost 5 bases and the V segment lost 6 bases, leaving 7 bases of the junction unmatched. There are 15 residues in the CDR3. CDR3 bases: TGCGCCAGCAGGAAGAGCGGGAGGCGGACCGGGGAGCTGTTTTTT. Protein: CASRKSGRRTGELFF.

V and J are TRBV7-3 and TRBJ2-7; tentatively, D is TRBD1 (6 bases). The CDR3 is made up of 14 amino acids. CDR1 is SGHTA and CDR2 is FQGTGA in the germline V gene. Trimming shortened V by 5 bases and J by 3 bases, and 14 bases separated the two germline ends. The CDR3 region is CASSQTGPLYEQYF. CDR3 bases: TGTGCCAGCAGCCAGACAGGCCCCCTCTACGAGCAGTACTTC.

The J gene is TRBJ2-5, the V gene TRBV23-1, with D maybe TRBD1 (5 bases). TRBV23-1 carries the ORF label, with uncertain function. This CDR3 is 14 amino acids long. With 0 bases removed from V and 5 bases from J, the gap between germline ends came to 10 bases. The CDR3 DNA reads as TGCGCCAGCAGTCAATCGGGGCTAGGGGAGACCCAGTACTTC. Translation: CASSQSGLGETQYF.

The CDR3 loop reads CASSTDRANYGYTF. CDR3 DNA sequence: TGTGCCAGCAGTACGGACAGGGCGAACTATGGCTACACCTTC. This chain links TRBV27 with TRBJ1-2; TRBD1 agrees at 8 bases. There are 14 residues in the CDR3. V gave up 5 bases and J gave up 2 bases; unmatched junction bases: 4. Germline V CDR1 and CDR2: MNHEY, SMNVEV (reference sequence).